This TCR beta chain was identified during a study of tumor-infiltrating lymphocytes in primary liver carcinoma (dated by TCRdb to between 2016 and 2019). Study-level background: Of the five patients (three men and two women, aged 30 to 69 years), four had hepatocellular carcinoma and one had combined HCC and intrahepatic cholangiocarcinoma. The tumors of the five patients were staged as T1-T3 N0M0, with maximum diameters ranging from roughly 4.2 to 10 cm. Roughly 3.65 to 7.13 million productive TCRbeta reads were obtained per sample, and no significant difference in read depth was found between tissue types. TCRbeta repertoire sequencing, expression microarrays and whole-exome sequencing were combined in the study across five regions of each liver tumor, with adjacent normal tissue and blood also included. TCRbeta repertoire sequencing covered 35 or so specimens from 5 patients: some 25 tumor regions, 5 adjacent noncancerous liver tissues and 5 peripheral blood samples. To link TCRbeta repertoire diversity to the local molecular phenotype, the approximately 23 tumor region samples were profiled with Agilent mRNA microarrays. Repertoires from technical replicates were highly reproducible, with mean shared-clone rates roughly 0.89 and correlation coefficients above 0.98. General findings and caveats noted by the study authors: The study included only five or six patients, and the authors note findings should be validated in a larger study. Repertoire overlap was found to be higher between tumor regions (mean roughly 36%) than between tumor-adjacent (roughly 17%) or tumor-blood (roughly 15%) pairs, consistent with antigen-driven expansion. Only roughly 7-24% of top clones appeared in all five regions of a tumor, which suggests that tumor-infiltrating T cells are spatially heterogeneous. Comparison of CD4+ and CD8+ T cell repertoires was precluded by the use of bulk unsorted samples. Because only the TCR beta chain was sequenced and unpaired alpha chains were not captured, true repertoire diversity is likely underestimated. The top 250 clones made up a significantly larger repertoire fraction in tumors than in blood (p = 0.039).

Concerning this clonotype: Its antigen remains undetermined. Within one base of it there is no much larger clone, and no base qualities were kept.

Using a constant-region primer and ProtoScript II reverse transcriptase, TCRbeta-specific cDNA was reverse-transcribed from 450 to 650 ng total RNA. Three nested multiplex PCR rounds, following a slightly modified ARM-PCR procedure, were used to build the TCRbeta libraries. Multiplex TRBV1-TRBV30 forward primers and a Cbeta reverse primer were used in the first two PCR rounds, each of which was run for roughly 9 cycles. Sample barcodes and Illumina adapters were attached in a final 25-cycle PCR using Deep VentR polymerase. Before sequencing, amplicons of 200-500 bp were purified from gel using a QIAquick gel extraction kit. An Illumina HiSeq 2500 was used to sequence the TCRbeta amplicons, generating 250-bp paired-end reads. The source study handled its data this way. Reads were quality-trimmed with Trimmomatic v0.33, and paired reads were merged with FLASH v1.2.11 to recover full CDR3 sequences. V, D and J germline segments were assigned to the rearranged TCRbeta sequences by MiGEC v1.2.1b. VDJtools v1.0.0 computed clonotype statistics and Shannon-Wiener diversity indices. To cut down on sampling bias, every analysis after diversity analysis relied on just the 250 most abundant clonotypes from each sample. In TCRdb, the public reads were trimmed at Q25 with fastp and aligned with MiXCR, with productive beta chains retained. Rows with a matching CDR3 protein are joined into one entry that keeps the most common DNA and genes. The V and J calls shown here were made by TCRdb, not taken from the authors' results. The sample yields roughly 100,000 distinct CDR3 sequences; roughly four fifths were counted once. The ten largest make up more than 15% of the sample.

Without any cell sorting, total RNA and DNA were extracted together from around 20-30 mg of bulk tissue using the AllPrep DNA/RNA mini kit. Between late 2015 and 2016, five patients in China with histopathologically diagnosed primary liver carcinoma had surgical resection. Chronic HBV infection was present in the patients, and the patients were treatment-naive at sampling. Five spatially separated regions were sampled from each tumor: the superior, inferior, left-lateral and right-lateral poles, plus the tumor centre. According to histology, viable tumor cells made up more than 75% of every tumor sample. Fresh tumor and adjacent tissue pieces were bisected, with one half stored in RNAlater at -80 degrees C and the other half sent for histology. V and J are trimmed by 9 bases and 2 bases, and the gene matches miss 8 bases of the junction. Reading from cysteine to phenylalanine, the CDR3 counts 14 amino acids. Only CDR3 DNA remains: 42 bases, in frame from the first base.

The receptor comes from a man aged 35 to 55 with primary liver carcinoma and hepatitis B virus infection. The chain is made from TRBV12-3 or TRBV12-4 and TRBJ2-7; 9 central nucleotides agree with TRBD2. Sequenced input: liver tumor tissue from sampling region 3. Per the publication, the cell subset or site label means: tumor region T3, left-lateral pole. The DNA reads TGTGCCAGTACTCGAGCGGGAGGCGCCTACGAGCAGTACTTC. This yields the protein CASTRAGGAYEQYF.